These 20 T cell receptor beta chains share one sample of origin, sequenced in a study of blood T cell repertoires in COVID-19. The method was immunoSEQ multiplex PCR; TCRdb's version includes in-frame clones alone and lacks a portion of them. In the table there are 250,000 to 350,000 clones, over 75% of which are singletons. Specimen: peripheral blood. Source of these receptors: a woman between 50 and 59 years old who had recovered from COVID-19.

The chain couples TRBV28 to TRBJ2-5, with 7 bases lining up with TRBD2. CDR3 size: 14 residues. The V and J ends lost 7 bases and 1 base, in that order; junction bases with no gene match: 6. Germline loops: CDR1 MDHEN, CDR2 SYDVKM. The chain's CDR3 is CASTKSGVQETQYF. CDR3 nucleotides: TGTGCCAGCACCAAAAGCGGGGTCCAAGAGACCCAGTACTTC.

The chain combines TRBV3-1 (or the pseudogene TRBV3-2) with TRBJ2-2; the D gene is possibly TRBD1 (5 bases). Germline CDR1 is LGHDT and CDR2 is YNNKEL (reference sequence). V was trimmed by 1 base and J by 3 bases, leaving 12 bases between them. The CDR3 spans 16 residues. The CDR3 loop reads CASSQASTVHTGELFF. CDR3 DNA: TGTGCCAGCAGCCAAGCTTCGACAGTACACACCGGGGAGCTGTTTTTT.

CDR3 sequence reads: CASKSNGVSPLHF. The CDR3 region has the DNA TGTGCCAGCAAATCTAACGGGGTTTCACCCCTCCACTTT. The chain recombines TRBV2 with TRBJ1-6; D not resolved. Trimming removed 7 bases from V and 9 bases from J, with 13 bases in between. The CDR3 has 13 residues. Germline V CDR1 and CDR2: SNHLY, FYNNEI.

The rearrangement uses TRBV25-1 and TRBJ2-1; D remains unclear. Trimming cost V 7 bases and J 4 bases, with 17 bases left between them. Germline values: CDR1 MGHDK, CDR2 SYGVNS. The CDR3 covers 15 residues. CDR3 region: CASMKSGTRYNEQFF. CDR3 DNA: TGTGCCAGCATGAAGTCCGGTACTCGTTACAATGAGCAGTTCTTC.

CDR3 in amino acids: CAISESSRGNQPQHF. Written as DNA, the CDR3 is TGTGCCATCAGTGAGTCGAGCAGGGGGAATCAGCCCCAGCATTTT. The chain carries TRBV10-3 and TRBJ1-5; TRBD1 matches 7 bases. The germline V gene encodes CDR1 ENHRY and CDR2 SYGVKD. This CDR3 comprises 15 residues. Unmatched junction bases numbered 3, after V lost 0 bases and J lost 4 bases.

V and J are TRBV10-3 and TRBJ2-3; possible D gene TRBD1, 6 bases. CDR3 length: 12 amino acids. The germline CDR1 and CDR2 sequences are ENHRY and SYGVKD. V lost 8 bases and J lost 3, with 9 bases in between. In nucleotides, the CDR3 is TGTGCCATCCAGGGGCGGACAGATACGCAGTATTTT. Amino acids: CAIQGRTDTQYF.

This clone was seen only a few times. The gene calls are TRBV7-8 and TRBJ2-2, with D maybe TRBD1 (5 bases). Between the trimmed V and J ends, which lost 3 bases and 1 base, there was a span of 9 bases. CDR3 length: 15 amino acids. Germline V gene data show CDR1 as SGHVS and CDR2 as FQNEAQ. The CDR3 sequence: CASSFITGNTGELFF. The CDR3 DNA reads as TGTGCCAGCAGCTTTATAACAGGGAACACCGGGGAGCTGTTTTTT.

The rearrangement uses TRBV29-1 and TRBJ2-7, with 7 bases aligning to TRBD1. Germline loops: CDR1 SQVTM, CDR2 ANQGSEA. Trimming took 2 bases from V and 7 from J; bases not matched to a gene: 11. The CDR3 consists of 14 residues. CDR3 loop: CSVETTDRAREQYF. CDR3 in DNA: TGCAGCGTTGAAACAACAGACAGGGCGAGGGAGCAGTACTTC.

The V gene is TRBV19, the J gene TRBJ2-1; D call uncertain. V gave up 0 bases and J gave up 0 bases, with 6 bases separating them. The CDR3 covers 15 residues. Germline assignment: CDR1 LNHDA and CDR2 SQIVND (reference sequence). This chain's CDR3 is CASSIEANSYNEQFF. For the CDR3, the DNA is TGTGCCAGTAGTATAGAGGCCAACTCCTACAATGAGCAGTTCTTC.

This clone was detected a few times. The CDR3 here is CASSQEDRAGNTIYF. The CDR3 nucleotides read TGCGCCAGCAGCCAAGAAGACAGGGCTGGAAACACCATATATTTT. This chain links TRBV4-3 with TRBJ1-3; TRBD1 matches at 7 bases. In germline, CDR1 is LGHNA, CDR2 YSLEER. The CDR3 is 15 amino acids. Trimming cost V 0 bases and J 2 bases; bases outside gene matches: 1.

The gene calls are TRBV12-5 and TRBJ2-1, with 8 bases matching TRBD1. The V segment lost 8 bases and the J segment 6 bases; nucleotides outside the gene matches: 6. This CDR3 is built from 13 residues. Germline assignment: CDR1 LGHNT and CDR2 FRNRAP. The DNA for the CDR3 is TGTGCTAGTTCCCAGGGGGCCTTCAATGAGCAGTTCTTC. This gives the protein CASSQGAFNEQFF.

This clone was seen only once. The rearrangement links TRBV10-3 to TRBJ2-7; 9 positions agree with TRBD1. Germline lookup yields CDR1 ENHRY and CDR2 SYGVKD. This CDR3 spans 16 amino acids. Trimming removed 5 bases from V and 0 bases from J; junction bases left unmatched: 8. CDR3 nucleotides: TGTGCCATCAGTAATCCCGGGACAGGGAACTCCTACGAGCAGTACTTC. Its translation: CAISNPGTGNSYEQYF.

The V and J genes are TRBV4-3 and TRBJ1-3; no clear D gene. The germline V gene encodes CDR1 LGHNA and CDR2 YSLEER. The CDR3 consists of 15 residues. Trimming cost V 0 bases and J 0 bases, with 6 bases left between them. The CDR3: CASSQERLSGNTIYF. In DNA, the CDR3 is TGCGCCAGCAGCCAAGAAAGACTCTCTGGAAACACCATATATTTT.

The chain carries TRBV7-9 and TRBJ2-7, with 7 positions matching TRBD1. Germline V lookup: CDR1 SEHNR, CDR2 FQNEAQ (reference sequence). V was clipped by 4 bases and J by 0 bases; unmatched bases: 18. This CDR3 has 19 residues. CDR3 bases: TGTGCCAGCAGCTCCGGACAGGCCCCGGGAATAAGGAGCTCCTACGAGCAGTACTTC. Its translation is CASSSGQAPGIRSSYEQYF.

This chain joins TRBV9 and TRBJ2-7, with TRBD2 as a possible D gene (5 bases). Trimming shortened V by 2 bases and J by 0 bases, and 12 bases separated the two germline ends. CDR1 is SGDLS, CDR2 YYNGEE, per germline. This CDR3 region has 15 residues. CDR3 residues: CASSVGGLLSYEQYF. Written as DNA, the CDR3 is TGTGCCAGCAGCGTCGGAGGCCTCCTCTCCTACGAGCAGTACTTC.

The CDR3 reads CASSQLLRGTDTQYF. The CDR3 region has the DNA TGTGCCAGCAGTCAATTGTTGCGTGGCACAGATACGCAGTATTTT. The rearrangement uses TRBV6-5 and TRBJ2-3; D unclear. V lost 5 bases and J lost 1, with 13 bases in between. This CDR3 is 15 amino acids long. Germline V lookup: CDR1 MNHEY, CDR2 SVGAGI.

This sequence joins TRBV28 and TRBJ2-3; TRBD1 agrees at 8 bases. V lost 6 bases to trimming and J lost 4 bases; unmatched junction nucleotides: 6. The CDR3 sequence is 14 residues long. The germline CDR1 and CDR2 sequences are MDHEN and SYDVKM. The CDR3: CASSRTGRSDTQYF. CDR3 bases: TGTGCCAGCAGCCGGACAGGGCGCTCAGATACGCAGTATTTT.

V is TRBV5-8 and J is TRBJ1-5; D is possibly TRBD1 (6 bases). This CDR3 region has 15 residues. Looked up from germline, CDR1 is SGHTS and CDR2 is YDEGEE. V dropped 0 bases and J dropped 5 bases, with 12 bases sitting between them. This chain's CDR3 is CASSLDLGAHQPQHF. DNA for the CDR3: TGTGCCAGCAGCTTGGATCTGGGGGCCCATCAGCCCCAGCATTTT.

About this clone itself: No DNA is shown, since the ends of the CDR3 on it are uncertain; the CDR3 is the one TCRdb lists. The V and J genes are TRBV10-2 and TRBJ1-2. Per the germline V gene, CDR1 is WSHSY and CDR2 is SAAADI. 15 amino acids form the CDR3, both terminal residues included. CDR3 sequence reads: CASSPNQWGVGALTF.

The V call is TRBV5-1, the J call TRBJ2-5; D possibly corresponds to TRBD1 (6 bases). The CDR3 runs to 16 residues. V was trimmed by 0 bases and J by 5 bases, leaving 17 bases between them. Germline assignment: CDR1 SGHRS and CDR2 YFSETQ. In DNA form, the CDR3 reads TGCGCCAGCAGCTTGGCCCCGCGGCAGGGGCCGGAGACCCAGTACTTC. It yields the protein CASSLAPRQGPETQYF. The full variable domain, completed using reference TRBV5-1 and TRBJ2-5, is KAGVTQTPRYLIKTRGQQVTLSCSPISGHRSVSWYQQTPGQGLQFLFEYFSETQRNKGNFPGRFSGRQFSNSRSEMNVSTLELGDSALYLCASSLAPRQGPETQYFGPGTRLLVL.